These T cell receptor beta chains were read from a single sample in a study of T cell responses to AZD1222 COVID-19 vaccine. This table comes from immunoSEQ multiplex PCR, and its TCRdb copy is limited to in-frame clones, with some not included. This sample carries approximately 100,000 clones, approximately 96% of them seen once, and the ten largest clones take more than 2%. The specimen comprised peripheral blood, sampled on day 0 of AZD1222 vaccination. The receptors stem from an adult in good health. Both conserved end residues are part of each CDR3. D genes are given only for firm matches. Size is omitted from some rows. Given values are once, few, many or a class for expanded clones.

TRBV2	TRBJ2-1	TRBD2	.	CASRGTSVYNEQFF	TGTGCCAGCAGGGGGACTAGCGTTTACAATGAGCAGTTCTTC
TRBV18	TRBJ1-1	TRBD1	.	CASSPFGTGDTEAFF	TGTGCCAGCTCACCTTTTGGAACAGGGGACACTGAAGCTTTCTTT
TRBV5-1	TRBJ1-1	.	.	CASSSRGLLDEAFF	TGCGCCAGCAGCTCCAGGGGTTTGCTTGATGAAGCTTTCTTT
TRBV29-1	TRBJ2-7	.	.	CSVEASLEQYF	TGCAGCGTTGAAGCCAGCCTCGAGCAGTACTTC
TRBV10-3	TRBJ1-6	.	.	CAISRGYSYNSPLHF	TGTGCCATCAGTCGGGGGTACTCCTATAATTCACCCCTCCACTTT
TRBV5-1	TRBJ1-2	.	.	CASSLGGPYGYTF	TGCGCCAGCAGCTTGGGAGGTCCCTATGGCTACACCTTC
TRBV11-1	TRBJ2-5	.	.	CASSLALSGTPQETQYF	TGTGCCAGCAGCTTAGCACTTTCCGGGACACCCCAAGAGACCCAGTACTTC
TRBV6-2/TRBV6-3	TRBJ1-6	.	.	CASSGQLNNSPLHF	TGTGCCAGCAGTGGACAGCTTAATAATTCACCCCTCCACTTT
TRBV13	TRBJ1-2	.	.	CASSLGPAGYTF	TGTGCCAGCAGCCTGGGCCCCGCCGGCTACACCTTC
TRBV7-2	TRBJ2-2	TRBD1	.	CASSLFGTENTGELFF	TGTGCCAGCAGCTTATTCGGGACAGAGAACACCGGGGAGCTGTTTTTT
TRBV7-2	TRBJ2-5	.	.	CATSVAGLQETQYF	TGTGCCACCTCGGTAGCAGGGCTGCAAGAGACCCAGTACTTC
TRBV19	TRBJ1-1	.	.	CASSIGELGTEAFF	TGTGCCAGTAGTATTGGGGAGCTGGGGACTGAAGCTTTCTTT
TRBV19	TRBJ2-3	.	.	CASSAQGGRTDTQYF	TGTGCCAGTAGTGCCCAGGGGGGTCGGACAGATACGCAGTATTTT
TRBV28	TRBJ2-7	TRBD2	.	CASKASGRGPEQYF	TGTGCCAGCAAGGCTAGCGGGAGGGGCCCCGAGCAGTACTTC
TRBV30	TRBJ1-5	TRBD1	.	CAWSKGTAPEPQHF	TGTGCCTGGAGCAAGGGGACAGCTCCGGAGCCCCAGCATTTT
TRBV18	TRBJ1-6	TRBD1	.	CASSPRLQGANNSPLHF	TGTGCCAGCTCACCTCGTCTACAGGGGGCCAATAATTCACCCCTCCACTTT
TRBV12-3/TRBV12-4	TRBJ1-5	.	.	CASTAGGHQPQHF	TGTGCCAGCACCGCCGGGGGCCATCAGCCCCAGCATTTT
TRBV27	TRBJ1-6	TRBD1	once	CASSTWDRGSPLHF	TGTGCCAGCAGTACCTGGGACAGGGGATCACCCCTCCACTTT
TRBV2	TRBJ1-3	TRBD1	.	CASSDEGAYGNTIYF	TGTGCCAGCAGTGACGAGGGGGCATATGGAAACACCATATATTTT
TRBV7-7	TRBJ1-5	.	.	CASSPLGGQPQHF	TGTGCCAGCAGCCCCCTCGGGGGTCAGCCCCAGCATTTT
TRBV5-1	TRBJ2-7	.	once	CASSFRGDGVEQYF	TGCGCCAGCAGCTTTCGCGGAGACGGTGTCGAGCAGTACTTC
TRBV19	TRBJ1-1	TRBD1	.	CASSIDRETEAFF	TGTGCCAGTAGTATTGACAGGGAAACTGAAGCTTTCTTT
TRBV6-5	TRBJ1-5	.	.	CASIPGHLNQPQHF	TGTGCCAGCATTCCGGGACACCTCAATCAGCCCCAGCATTTT
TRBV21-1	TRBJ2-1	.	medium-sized	CASSNRDRPAEQFF	TGTGCCAGCAGCAACCGGGACAGGCCGGCTGAGCAGTTCTTC
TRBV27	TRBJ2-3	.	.	CASRRTGSTDTQYF	TGTGCCAGCAGGCGGACGGGAAGCACAGATACGCAGTATTTT
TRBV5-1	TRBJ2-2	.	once	CASSTRVAGELFF	TGCGCCAGCAGCACGAGGGTAGCCGGGGAGCTGTTTTTT
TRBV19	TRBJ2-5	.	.	CASRALGDPQETQYF	TGTGCCAGTAGAGCTTTAGGAGATCCCCAAGAGACCCAGTACTTC
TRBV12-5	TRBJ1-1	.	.	CASGLGGIDTEAFF	TGTGCTAGTGGTTTGGGGGGAATCGACACTGAAGCTTTCTTT
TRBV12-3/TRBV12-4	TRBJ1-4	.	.	CASYETGDEKLFF	TGTGCCAGCTATGAGACCGGGGATGAAAAACTGTTTTTT
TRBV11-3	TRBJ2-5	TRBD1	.	CASSGGTGIDETQYF	TGTGCCAGCAGCGGGGGGACAGGGATAGATGAGACCCAGTACTTC
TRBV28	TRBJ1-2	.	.	CASSFLDTSYGYTF	TGTGCCAGCAGTTTCCTGGACACTTCCTATGGCTACACCTTC
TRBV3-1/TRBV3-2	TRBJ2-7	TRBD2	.	CASSQGSGRAYEQYF	TGTGCCAGCAGCCAAGGTAGCGGGAGGGCCTACGAGCAGTACTTC
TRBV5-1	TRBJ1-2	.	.	CASSLALPLNTNYGYTF	TGCGCCAGCAGCTTGGCGTTACCCCTCAACACTAACTATGGCTACACCTTC
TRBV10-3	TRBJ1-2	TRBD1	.	CAAGQGNYGYTF	TGTGCCGCAGGACAGGGTAACTATGGCTACACCTTC
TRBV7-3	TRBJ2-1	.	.	CASSPGPYNEQFF	TGTGCCAGCAGCCCCGGGCCCTACAATGAGCAGTTCTTC
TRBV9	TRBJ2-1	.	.	CASSPHDEQFF	TGTGCCAGCAGCCCCCACGATGAGCAGTTCTTC
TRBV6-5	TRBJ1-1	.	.	CASSLRGTEAFF	TGTGCCAGCAGTTTGCGAGGGACAGAAGCTTTCTTT
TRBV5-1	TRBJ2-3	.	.	CASSRRLEASTDTQYF	TGCGCCAGCAGCAGGAGACTAGAAGCTAGCACAGATACGCAGTATTTT
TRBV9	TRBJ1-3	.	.	CASRAPVGNTIYF	TGTGCCAGCAGAGCTCCAGTCGGAAACACCATATATTTT
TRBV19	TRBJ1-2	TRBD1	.	CASFRQGAYGYTF	TGTGCCAGTTTTAGACAGGGGGCTTATGGCTACACCTTC
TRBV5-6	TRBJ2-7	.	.	CASSLLLGTSAYEQYF	TGTGCCAGCAGCTTGTTGCTGGGGACGTCGGCCTACGAGCAGTACTTC
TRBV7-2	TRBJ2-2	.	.	CASSVGRPGELFF	TGTGCCAGCAGCGTCGGACGGCCCGGGGAGCTGTTTTTT
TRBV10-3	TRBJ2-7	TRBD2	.	CAISAGTSGGVRRSYEQYF	TGTGCCATCAGCGCCGGGACTAGCGGGGGGGTAAGGAGGTCCTACGAGCAGTACTTC
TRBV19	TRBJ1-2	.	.	CASTPFGPQLPYGYTF	TGTGCCAGTACCCCGTTCGGACCGCAACTCCCCTATGGCTACACCTTC
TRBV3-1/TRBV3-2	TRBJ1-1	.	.	CASSHSQGKNTEAFF	TGTGCCAGCAGCCATTCGCAGGGGAAGAACACTGAAGCTTTCTTT
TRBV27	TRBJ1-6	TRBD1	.	CASGGQVPNSPLHF	TGTGCCAGCGGGGGACAGGTCCCTAATTCACCCCTCCACTTT
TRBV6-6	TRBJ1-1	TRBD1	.	CASSQMRDRMARNTEAFF	TGTGCCAGCAGTCAAATGCGGGACAGAATGGCCAGGAACACTGAAGCTTTCTTT
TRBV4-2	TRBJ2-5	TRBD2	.	CASSQGGATSGDLVRETQYF	TGTGCCAGCAGCCAAGGGGGTGCGACTAGCGGGGATCTCGTTAGAGAGACCCAGTACTTC
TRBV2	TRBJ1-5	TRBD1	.	CASSLNRGSNQPQHF	TGTGCCAGCAGTCTAAACAGGGGTAGCAATCAGCCCCAGCATTTT
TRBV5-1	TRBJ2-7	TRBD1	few	CASRMGQSSYEQYF	TGCGCCAGCAGGATGGGACAGAGCTCCTACGAGCAGTACTTC
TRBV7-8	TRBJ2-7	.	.	CASSLTWRSGTHYEQYF	TGTGCCAGCAGCTTAACTTGGAGGTCAGGGACCCACTACGAGCAGTACTTC
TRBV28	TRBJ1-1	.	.	CASSQGDLNTEAFF	TGTGCCAGCAGCCAAGGGGACTTGAACACTGAAGCTTTCTTT
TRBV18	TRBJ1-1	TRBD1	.	CASSPYQGGTTEAFF	TGTGCCAGCTCACCGTACCAGGGGGGGACCACTGAAGCTTTCTTT
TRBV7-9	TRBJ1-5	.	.	CASSLAVGHNQPQHF	TGTGCCAGCAGCTTAGCGGTGGGTCACAATCAGCCCCAGCATTTT
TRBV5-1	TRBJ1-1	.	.	CASSLRTRNTEAFF	TGCGCCAGCAGCTTACGGACGAGGAACACTGAAGCTTTCTTT
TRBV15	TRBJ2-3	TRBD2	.	CATSRELAGTDTQYF	TGTGCCACCAGCAGAGAACTAGCGGGGACAGATACGCAGTATTTT
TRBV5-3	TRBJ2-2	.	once	CARSLSGRTNTGELFF	TGTGCCAGAAGCTTGTCAGGACGCACGAACACCGGGGAGCTGTTTTTT
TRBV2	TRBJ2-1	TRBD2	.	CASRNPPTSSPDNEQFF	TGTGCCAGCAGGAATCCTCCGACTAGCAGTCCCGACAATGAGCAGTTCTTC
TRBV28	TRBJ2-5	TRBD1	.	CASRAGTGGETQYF	TGTGCCAGCAGGGCCGGGACAGGGGGAGAGACCCAGTACTTC
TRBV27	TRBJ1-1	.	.	CASSYKQGAEAFF	TGTGCCAGCAGTTATAAACAGGGTGCTGAAGCTTTCTTT